Below are 5 T cell receptor beta chains sequenced from a single sample in a study of molecular identifiers for immune sequencing clone quantification. One entry per CDR3 protein, called by TCRdb with MiXCR from the PCR reads. The sample carries 35,000 or so distinct CDR3 sequences, 19% recorded once. The sequenced material came from naive CD8+ T cells from blood, with Jurkat cell RNA spiked in. Subset indicated: FACS-sorted CD8+CD4-CCR7+CD45RA+ naive T cells. The receptors shown here come from a human donor in good health. Some libraries in this study had Jurkat cell RNA spiked in.

A word on this clonotype: A much larger clone differs by one base, so this may be a read error. No conserved phenylalanine or tryptophan is present at the end of the CDR3, so a read error is the likely explanation. The genes are TRBV6-2 or TRBV6-3 and TRBJ2-1; D not certain. Trimming cost V 4 bases and J 0 bases, with 19 bases left between them. CDR1 and CDR2 (germline): MNHEY, SVGEGT. The CDR3 loop spans 18 amino acids. The CDR3 region is CASSSLPGRIRSYNEQFI. The CDR3 region has the DNA TGTGCCAGCAGTTCCCTCCCCGGCAGGATTCGCTCCTACAATGAGCAGTTCATC.

The sample holds many counts of this clonotype. The chain is built from TRBV4-1 and TRBJ1-5, with 8 bases matching TRBD1. Germline V lookup: CDR1 MGHRA, CDR2 YSYEKL. V lost 1 base and J lost 9; bases outside the gene matches: 5. The length of the CDR3 is 14 residues. CDR3 sequence reads: CASSQGTGFAPQHF. Here the CDR3 DNA reads TGCGCCAGCAGCCAAGGGACAGGGTTTGCGCCCCAGCATTTT.

In the case of this clonotype: Compared with germline, one end of the junction differs, possibly owing to a read error. CDR3 nucleotide sequence: TGTGCCAGCGGCTTATTGGGGTTCCAAGAGGCCCAGTACTTC. Its translation: CASGLLGFQEAQYF. The rearrangement uses TRBV11-2 and TRBJ2-5; D is ambiguous. Germline V lookup: CDR1 SGHAT, CDR2 FQNNGV. The CDR3 covers 14 residues.

This rearrangement joins TRBV4-1 to TRBJ2-7, with D unclear. Germline V gene sequence: CDR1 MGHRA, CDR2 YSYEKL. V gave up 2 bases and J gave up 3 bases, with 8 bases separating them. The CDR3 spans 13 residues. In DNA form, the CDR3 reads TGCGCCAGCAGCCAAACCGACCTCTACGAGCAGTACTTC. It yields the protein CASSQTDLYEQYF.

This clonotype was recorded at least ten times. This chain joins TRBV5-1 and TRBJ2-1, with 10 positions matching TRBD2. The V gene end was trimmed by 4 bases and the J gene end by 8 bases; junction bases not matched to a gene: 9. CDR3 length: 15 amino acids. The germline V gene has CDR1 SGHRS and CDR2 YFSETQ. The CDR3 sequence: CASSRVAGGLDEQFF. The CDR3, as DNA: TGCGCCAGCAGCAGGGTAGCGGGAGGTTTGGATGAGCAGTTCTTC. Based on the CDR3 plus reference TRBV5-1 and TRBJ2-1, the full variable domain is KAGVTQTPRYLIKTRGQQVTLSCSPISGHRSVSWYQQTPGQGLQFLFEYFSETQRNKGNFPGRFSGRQFSNSRSEMNVSTLELGDSALYLCASSRVAGGLDEQFFGPGTRLTVL.